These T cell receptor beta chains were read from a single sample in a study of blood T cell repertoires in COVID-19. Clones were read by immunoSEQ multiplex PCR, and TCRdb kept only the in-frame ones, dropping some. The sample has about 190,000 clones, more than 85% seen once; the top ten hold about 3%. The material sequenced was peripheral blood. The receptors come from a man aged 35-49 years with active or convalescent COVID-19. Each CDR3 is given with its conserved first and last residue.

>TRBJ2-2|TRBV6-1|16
CASSEFAQINTGELFF
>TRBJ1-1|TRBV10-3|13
CAISGGQNTEAFF
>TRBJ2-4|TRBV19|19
CASSTRAWVAGIAKNIQYF
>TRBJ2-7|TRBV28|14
CASRGQGGAYEQYF
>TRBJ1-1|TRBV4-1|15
CASSQDQGAVPEAFF
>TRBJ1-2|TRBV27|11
CASSQKYGYTF
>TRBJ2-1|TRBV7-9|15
CASSLVGTSGHEQFF
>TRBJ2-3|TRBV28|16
CASSLTSGVQRGAQYF
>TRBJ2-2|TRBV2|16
CASSPDSRFNTGELFF
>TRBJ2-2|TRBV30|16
CAWSVPVQGRAGELFF
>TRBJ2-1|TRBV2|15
CASSEGRVGTNEQFF
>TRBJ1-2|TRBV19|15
CASSIDRGGNYGYTF
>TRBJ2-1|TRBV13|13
CASSLRTGGEQFF
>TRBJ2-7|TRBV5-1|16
CASSKGMGGIGYEQYF
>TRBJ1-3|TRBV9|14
CASSVEEVGNTIYF
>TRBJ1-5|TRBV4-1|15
CASSYRDSGNQPQHF
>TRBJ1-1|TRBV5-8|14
CASSLGTANTEAFF
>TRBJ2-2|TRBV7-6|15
CASRSETGATGELFF
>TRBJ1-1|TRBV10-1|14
CASSGNRGRSEAFF
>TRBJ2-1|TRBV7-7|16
CASSPSQGSSYNEQFF
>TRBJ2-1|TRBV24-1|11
CATRGVHEQFF
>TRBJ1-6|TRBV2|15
CASGSRGIYNSPLHF